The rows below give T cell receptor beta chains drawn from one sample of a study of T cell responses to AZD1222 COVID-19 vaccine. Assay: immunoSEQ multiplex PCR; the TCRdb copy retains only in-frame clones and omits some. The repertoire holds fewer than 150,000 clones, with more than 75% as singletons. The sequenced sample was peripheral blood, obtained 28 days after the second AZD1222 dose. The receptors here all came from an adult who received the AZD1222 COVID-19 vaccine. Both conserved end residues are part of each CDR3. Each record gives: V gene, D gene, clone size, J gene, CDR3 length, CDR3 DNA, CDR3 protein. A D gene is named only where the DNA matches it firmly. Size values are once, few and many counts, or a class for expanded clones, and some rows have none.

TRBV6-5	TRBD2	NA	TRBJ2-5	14	TGTGCCAGCAGTCCGGGAGGGGAGGCAGAGACCCAGTACTTC	CASSPGGEAETQYF
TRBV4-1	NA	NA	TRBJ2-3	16	TGCGCCAGCAGCCAAACGGGGGCCCCCAGCACAGATACGCAGTATTTT	CASSQTGAPSTDTQYF
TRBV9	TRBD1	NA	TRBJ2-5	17	TGTGCCAGCAGCGTAGGGGCCGGGCAGGGGGCATTAGAGACCCAGTACTTC	CASSVGAGQGALETQYF
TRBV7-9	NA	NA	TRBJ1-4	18	TGTGCCAGCAACGACCCGTCCCGGGGGTCAGCAACTAATGAAAAACTGTTTTTT	CASNDPSRGSATNEKLFF
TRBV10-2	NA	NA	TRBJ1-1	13	TGCGCCAGCAGTGAGTCGACGAGGATCGGAGCTTTCTTT	CASSESTRIGAFF
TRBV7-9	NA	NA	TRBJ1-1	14	TGTGCCAGCAGCTTCGGAGGGGTGAACACTGAAGCTTTCTTT	CASSFGGVNTEAFF
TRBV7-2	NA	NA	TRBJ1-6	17	TGTGCCAGCAGCTTAAGGGGAGTTTTTGGAAATAATTCACCCCTCCACTTT	CASSLRGVFGNNSPLHF
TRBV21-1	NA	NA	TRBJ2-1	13	TGTGCCAGCAGCAAAGGGGCCACCGGTAAGCAGTTCTTC	CASSKGATGKQFF
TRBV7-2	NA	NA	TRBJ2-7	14	TGTGCCAGCAGCTCGGGACCCCCCGTCGACGAGCAGTACTTC	CASSSGPPVDEQYF
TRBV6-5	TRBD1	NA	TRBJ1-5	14	TGTGCCAGCAGTATGGGACAGGGTAATCAGCCCCAGCATTTT	CASSMGQGNQPQHF
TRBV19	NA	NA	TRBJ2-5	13	TGTGCCAGTAGCAGGACAGACCAAGAGACCCAGTACTTC	CASSRTDQETQYF
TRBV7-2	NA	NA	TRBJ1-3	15	TGTGCCAGCAGCTTACTGGGAACTTCTGGAAACACCATATATTTT	CASSLLGTSGNTIYF
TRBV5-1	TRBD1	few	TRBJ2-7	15	TGCGCCAGCAGTCAAACCGGGACAGGGCTCTACGAGCAGTACTTC	CASSQTGTGLYEQYF
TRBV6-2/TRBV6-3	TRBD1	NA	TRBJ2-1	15	TGTGCCAGCAGTCGGGGGGACAGGGTTTACAATGAGCAGTTCTTC	CASSRGDRVYNEQFF
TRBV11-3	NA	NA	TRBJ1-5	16	TGTGCCAGCAGCTTAGGGGGCAGGAATAGCAATCAGCCCCAGCATTTT	CASSLGGRNSNQPQHF
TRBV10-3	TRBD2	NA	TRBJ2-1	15	TGTGCCATCAGTGGGACTAGCGGGGATTACAATGAGCAGTTCTTC	CAISGTSGDYNEQFF
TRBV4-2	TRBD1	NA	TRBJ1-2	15	TGTGCCAGCAATCAACAGGGGGGAGAGGACTATGGCTACACCTTC	CASNQQGGEDYGYTF
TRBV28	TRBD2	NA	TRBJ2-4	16	TGTGCCAGCAGTTTATGGCTAGCGGGACTCAAAAACATTCAGTACTTC	CASSLWLAGLKNIQYF
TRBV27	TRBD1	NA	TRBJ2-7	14	TGTGCCAGCAGTTACGGGACAGGGAGGCACGAGCAGTACTTC	CASSYGTGRHEQYF
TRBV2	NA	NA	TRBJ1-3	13	TGTGCCAGCACTTCAGGGTCTGGAAACACCATATATTTT	CASTSGSGNTIYF
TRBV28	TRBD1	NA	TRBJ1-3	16	TGTGCCAGCAGTTACGGGCCGGGACAGACTGGAAACACCATATATTTT	CASSYGPGQTGNTIYF
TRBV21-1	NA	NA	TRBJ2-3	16	TGTGCCAGCAGAAGAGGGACTAGCGGGAATCCAGATACGCAGTATTTT	CASRRGTSGNPDTQYF
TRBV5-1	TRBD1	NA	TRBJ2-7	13	TGCGCCAGCAGCTTGGGGGACAGCGCCGAGCAGTACTTC	CASSLGDSAEQYF
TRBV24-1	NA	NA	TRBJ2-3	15	TGTGCCACCAGTGAAGGGGGACCGGGACTTGAGACGCAGTATTTT	CATSEGGPGLETQYF
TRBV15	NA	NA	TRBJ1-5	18	TGTGCCACCAGCAGAGCTTCGAACACCGGTAGTGGCAATCAGCCCCAGCATTTT	CATSRASNTGSGNQPQHF
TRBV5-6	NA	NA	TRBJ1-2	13	TGTGCCAGCAGTACCGGGACGGGGGATGGCTACACCTTC	CASSTGTGDGYTF
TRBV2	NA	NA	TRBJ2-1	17	TGTGCCAGCAGTGACCCGCACTCCATCCCGCCTTACAATGAGCAGTTCTTC	CASSDPHSIPPYNEQFF
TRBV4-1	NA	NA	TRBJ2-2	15	TGCGCCAGCAGCCAAGATCCGGGTACCACCGGGGAGCTGTTTTTT	CASSQDPGTTGELFF
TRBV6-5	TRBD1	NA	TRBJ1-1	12	TGTGCCAGCAGGGGACAGGGCTCTGAAGCTTTCTTT	CASRGQGSEAFF
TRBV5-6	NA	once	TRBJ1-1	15	TGTGCCAGCAGCCCTCTGACCGTGGGGTACACTGAAGCTTTCTTT	CASSPLTVGYTEAFF
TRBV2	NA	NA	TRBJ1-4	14	TGTGCCAGCAGTGACTGGGGGCAGGGTGAAAAACTGTTTTTT	CASSDWGQGEKLFF
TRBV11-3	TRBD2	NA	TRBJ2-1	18	TGTGCCAGCAGCTTAGGGGGGACTAGCGGGAGATCCTACAATGAGCAGTTCTTC	CASSLGGTSGRSYNEQFF
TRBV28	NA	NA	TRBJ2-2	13	TGTGCCAGCAGCCGACAGCACACCGGGGAGCTGTTTTTT	CASSRQHTGELFF
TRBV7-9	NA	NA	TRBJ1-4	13	TGTGCCAGCAGCTTAGGGATGCTTAGTCCCCTGTTTTTT	CASSLGMLSPLFF
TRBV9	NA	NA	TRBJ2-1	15	TGTGCCAGCAGCGCCCCGCAGAAGGGGGACAATGAGCAGTTCTTC	CASSAPQKGDNEQFF
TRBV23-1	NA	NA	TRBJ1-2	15	TGCGCCAGCAGTCCCGGCCTCTCAGCTAACTATGGCTACACCTTC	CASSPGLSANYGYTF
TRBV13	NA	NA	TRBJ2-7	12	TGTGCCAGCAGCTCCCCCGGCCACGAGCAGTACTTC	CASSSPGHEQYF
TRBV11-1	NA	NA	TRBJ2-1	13	TGTGCCAGCAGCTTAGAAGGGGCGGATGAGCAGTTCTTC	CASSLEGADEQFF
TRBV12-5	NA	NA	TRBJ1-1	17	TGTGCTAGTGGTTTGGTACTAGGCAGACAAGGTAACACTGAAGCTTTCTTT	CASGLVLGRQGNTEAFF
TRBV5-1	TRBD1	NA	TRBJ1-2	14	TGCGCCAGCAGCTCCGACAGGGAGGTTAGTGGCTACACCTTC	CASSSDREVSGYTF
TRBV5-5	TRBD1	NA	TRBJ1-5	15	TGTGCCAGCAGCTCGGGACAGGCGGCTTCTCAGCCCCAGCATTTT	CASSSGQAASQPQHF
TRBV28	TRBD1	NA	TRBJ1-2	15	TGTGCCAGCAAAAAGGGGACAGTAGCTAACTATGGCTACACCTTC	CASKKGTVANYGYTF
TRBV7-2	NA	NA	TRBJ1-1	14	TGTGCCAGCAGCTTACAGGGTGGGAACACTGAAGCTTTCTTT	CASSLQGGNTEAFF
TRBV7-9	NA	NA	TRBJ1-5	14	TGTGCCAGCAGCTTGGGGGCAGCAAATCAGCCCCAGCATTTT	CASSLGAANQPQHF
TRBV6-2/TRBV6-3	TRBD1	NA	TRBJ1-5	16	TGTGCCAGCAGTTCCCTCCAGACAGGGGGCCGTCAGCCCCAGCATTTT	CASSSLQTGGRQPQHF
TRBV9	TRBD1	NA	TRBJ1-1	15	TGTGCCAGCAGCGTAGAATCCGGGACAGGGGATGAAGCTTTCTTT	CASSVESGTGDEAFF
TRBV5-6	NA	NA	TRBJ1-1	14	TGTGCCAGCAGCTTGGTGGGGGGCTGGACTGAAGCTTTCTTT	CASSLVGGWTEAFF
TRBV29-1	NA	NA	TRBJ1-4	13	TGCAGCGTAAGACAGACCAATACTCAAAAACTGTTTTTT	CSVRQTNTQKLFF
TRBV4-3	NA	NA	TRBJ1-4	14	TGCGCCAGCGGGGGAAGCGTAGCTAATGAAAAACTGTTTTTT	CASGGSVANEKLFF
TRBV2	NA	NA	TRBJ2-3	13	TGTGCCACTAAGCCCAGGGCCACAGATACGCAGTATTTT	CATKPRATDTQYF
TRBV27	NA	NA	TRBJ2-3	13	TGTGCCAGCAGTACCCCTCCGGCGGATACGCAGTATTTT	CASSTPPADTQYF
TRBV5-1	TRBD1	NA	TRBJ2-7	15	TGCGCCAGCAGCCCAGTTCAGGGGGTTTTTGACGAGCAGTACTTC	CASSPVQGVFDEQYF